The 23 T cell receptor beta chains reported below all come from one sample, sequenced in a study of shared clonotypes between healthy human individuals. Libraries were prepared by immunoSEQ multiplex PCR; TCRdb keeps only in-frame clonotypes and omits some of them. This sample has hundreds of thousands of clones, with around 95% found just once. Positively selected for CCR7, the CD45RO-negative cells used as naive CD8 cells excluded terminally differentiated effector memory CD45RA+ cells. The sequenced sample consisted of naive CD8+ T cells sorted from blood. The receptors were sampled from a woman aged 25 to 39 in good health.

V usage is TRBV9 and J usage is TRBJ1-2, with TRBD1 matching over 9 bases. CDR3 length: 16 amino acids. Trimming took 0 bases from V and 6 from J; bases not matched to a gene: 9. Germline V gene data show CDR1 as SGDLS and CDR2 as YYNGEE. The CDR3 region has the DNA TGTGCCAGCAGCGTAGTAGACAGGGGGTCCTTGAATGGCTACACCTTC. It codes for CASSVVDRGSLNGYTF.

J is TRBJ2-1 and V is TRBV2; 10 nucleotides line up with TRBD1. This CDR3 spans 16 amino acids. Germline V gene sequence: CDR1 SNHLY, CDR2 FYNNEI. V lost 3 bases, J lost 4 bases, and 6 bases stayed unmatched. CDR3 residues: CASSESRDRGYNEQFF. CDR3 in DNA: TGTGCCAGCAGTGAGTCACGGGACAGGGGTTACAATGAGCAGTTCTTC.

A word on this clone: The junction departs from the called germline gene at one end, perhaps through a read error. The V and J genes are TRBV12-5 and TRBJ2-5; D is possibly TRBD1 (6 bases). The end of the DNA is better explained by TRBJ2-7, so the J call may be wrong. This CDR3 contains 13 residues. Germline CDR1 LGHNT, CDR2 FRNRAP. CDR3 DNA sequence: TGTGCTAGTGGCTTGGACAGCTCCTACGAGCAGTACTTC. Translation gives CASGLDSSYEQYF.

The V call is TRBV9, the J call TRBJ2-7; D ambiguous. V was clipped by 4 bases and J by 4 bases, with 21 bases between them. Germline V gene data show CDR1 as SGDLS and CDR2 as YYNGEE. The CDR3 runs to 16 residues. The CDR3 loop is CASSTSTGTSTYEQYF. The CDR3 nucleotides are TGTGCCAGCAGCACATCGACTGGAACGAGTACGTACGAGCAGTACTTC.

The chain joins TRBV28 to TRBJ2-3; D gene uncertain. V lost 5 bases and J 2 bases, leaving 11 bases between the germline ends. CDR1 is MDHEN and CDR2 is SYDVKM in the germline V gene. The CDR3 length is 14 residues. The CDR3 DNA sequence: TGTGCCAGCAGTATTCGGACCAACACAGATACGCAGTATTTT. This encodes CASSIRTNTDTQYF.

The J gene is TRBJ2-5, the V gene TRBV28; the D gene is possibly TRBD2 (5 bases). The end of the DNA fits TRBJ2-7 better, so the J call may be wrong. The CDR3 extends over 14 amino acids. The germline gives CDR1 MDHEN, CDR2 SYDVKM. The CDR3 sequence: CASSFWRLAYEQYF. The CDR3 coding sequence is TGTGCCAGCAGTTTTTGGAGGCTCGCCTACGAGCAGTACTTC.

The chain employs TRBV6-5 and TRBJ2-2, with D hard to call. V lost 2 bases and J lost 1, with 2 bases in between. Germline assignment: CDR1 MNHEY and CDR2 SVGAGI. The CDR3 length is 13 residues. The CDR3 sequence: CASSYMNTGELFF. CDR3 coding DNA: TGTGCCAGCAGTTACATGAACACCGGGGAGCTGTTTTTT.

This clone was detected only once. J is TRBJ2-1 and V is TRBV27; unclear D gene. This CDR3 has 13 residues. Germline V gene data show CDR1 as MNHEY and CDR2 as SMNVEV (reference sequence). Trimming pared 0 bases from V and 9 bases from J, leaving 9 bases between. The CDR3 nucleotides are TGTGCCAGCAGTTTATCCTTAGCCATTGAGCAGTTCTTC. Its protein is CASSLSLAIEQFF.

V is TRBV28 and J is TRBJ1-3; D is unclear. Germline values: CDR1 MDHEN, CDR2 SYDVKM. The CDR3 length is 17 residues. Between the trimmed V and J ends, which lost 6 bases and 0 bases, there was a span of 18 bases. The chain's CDR3 is CASRPDPGKDSGNTIYF. CDR3 bases: TGTGCCAGCAGACCTGATCCGGGTAAAGACTCTGGAAACACCATATATTTT.

CDR3 protein: CASSLEGEETQYF. The CDR3 DNA follows: TGTGCCAGCAGCTTGGAGGGGGAAGAGACCCAGTACTTC. V and J are TRBV5-8 and TRBJ2-5; a weak D match, TRBD1 (6 bases). In germline, CDR1 is SGHTS, CDR2 YDEGEE. Trimming shortened V by 0 bases and J by 3 bases, and 6 bases separated the two germline ends. The CDR3 length is 13 residues.

This chain connects TRBV19 to TRBJ2-2; no definite D call. The CDR3 totals 16 residues. Germline V gene sequence: CDR1 LNHDA, CDR2 SQIVND (reference sequence). V was clipped by 0 bases and J by 4 bases, with 12 bases between them. The CDR3 spells CASSIDLEIGTGELFF. CDR3 DNA sequence: TGTGCCAGTAGTATAGATTTGGAGATCGGCACCGGGGAGCTGTTTTTT.

The chain carries TRBV27 and TRBJ1-2; D unclear. The V gene lost 10 bases and the J gene lost 4 bases, with 10 bases spanning the gap. This CDR3 spans 11 amino acids. Germline values: CDR1 MNHEY, CDR2 SMNVEV (reference sequence). The CDR3 nucleotides are TGTGCCACCCGTTCTGGCTATGGCTACACCTTC. It encodes CATRSGYGYTF.

V and J are TRBV9 and TRBJ2-1; maybe TRBD2 (6 bases). Trimming left V 3 bases short and J 9 bases short, with 22 bases between. There are 16 residues in the CDR3. From germline, CDR1 is SGDLS and CDR2 YYNGEE. In DNA form, the CDR3 reads TGTGCCAGCAGCGAAGGTGCTTACGGGAGCCGGGTTGAGCAGTTCTTC. Translation gives CASSEGAYGSRVEQFF.

The rearrangement links TRBV4-1 to TRBJ2-2; TRBD2 might be the D (6 bases). V gave up 0 bases and J gave up 4 bases, with 12 bases separating them. This CDR3 is built from 16 residues. CDR1 is MGHRA and CDR2 is YSYEKL in the germline V gene. The chain's CDR3 is CASSQEPSGLTGELFF. Here the CDR3 DNA reads TGCGCCAGCAGCCAAGAGCCCAGCGGGCTCACCGGGGAGCTGTTTTTT.

The chain couples TRBV5-4 to TRBJ2-1; 10 bases align to TRBD1. CDR3 length: 14 amino acids. With V trimmed by 3 bases and J by 6 bases, 3 bases remained unmatched. Germline CDR1 is SGHNT and CDR2 is YYREEE (reference sequence). The CDR3 protein is CASSWGQGTNEQFF. The CDR3 nucleotides are TGTGCCAGCAGCTGGGGACAGGGGACCAATGAGCAGTTCTTC.

J is TRBJ2-1 and V is TRBV13, with D perhaps TRBD2 (6 bases). There are 15 residues in the CDR3. CDR1 and CDR2 from the germline V gene are PRHDT and FYEKMQ (reference sequence). The V end lost 5 bases, the J end lost 7 bases, and 18 bases lay between the germline ends. The CDR3 DNA sequence: TGTGCCAGCAGCCCTACCGGGACTCAGGGAAATGAGCAGTTCTTC. The encoded protein is CASSPTGTQGNEQFF.

The chain links TRBV27 to TRBJ2-7, with D perhaps given as TRBD1 or TRBD2 (6 bases each). The CDR3 covers 16 residues. V shed 5 bases and J shed 5 bases, with 22 bases lying between them. Germline assignment: CDR1 MNHEY and CDR2 SMNVEV (reference sequence). In nucleotides, the CDR3 is TGTGCCAGCAGTCCAAGGGGGGTGGCAGGGTTCCACGAGCAGTACTTC. Its protein product is CASSPRGVAGFHEQYF.

The chain recombines TRBV6-5 with TRBJ1-6; tentative D call: TRBD1 (5 bases). Germline V gene sequence: CDR1 MNHEY, CDR2 SVGAGI. The CDR3 has 15 residues. V lost 2 bases to trimming and J lost 7 bases, with 12 bases between them. CDR3: CASSYAGLGNSPLHF. CDR3 nucleotide sequence: TGTGCCAGCAGTTACGCGGGACTTGGCAATTCACCCCTCCACTTT.

The chain combines TRBV27 with TRBJ2-5; TRBD2 matches 12 bases. The end of the DNA aligns better with TRBJ2-7, so the J call may be wrong. The CDR3 totals 19 residues. CDR1 and CDR2 (germline): MNHEY, SMNVEV (reference sequence). The CDR3 region has the DNA TGTGCCAGCAGTTTGCTCCCCCCGACTAGCGGGAGATCCTTCCACGAGCAGTACTTC. Protein product: CASSLLPPTSGRSFHEQYF.

This clone is a singleton in its sample. J is TRBJ2-5 and V is TRBV9; TRBD2 matches 10 bases. Germline CDR1 is SGDLS and CDR2 is YYNGEE. This CDR3 spans 15 amino acids. V shed 2 bases and J 5 bases; nucleotides not matched to a gene: 6. This CDR3 reads CASSVSGRGGETQYF. The CDR3 DNA reads TGTGCCAGCAGCGTGAGCGGGAGGGGCGGGGAGACCCAGTACTTC.

The CDR3 is CASGLDTVAGGWNEQFF. The CDR3 DNA follows: TGTGCTAGTGGTTTGGATACCGTAGCGGGAGGATGGAATGAGCAGTTCTTC. The chain joins TRBV12-5 to TRBJ2-1; 10 bases match TRBD2. The V segment lost 1 base and the J segment 7 bases; nucleotides outside the gene matches: 10. Germline CDR1 is LGHNT and CDR2 is FRNRAP. CDR3 length: 17 residues.

The gene calls are TRBV6-4 and TRBJ2-1; possibly TRBD2 for D (5 bases). V was shortened by 0 bases and J by 2 bases, with 8 bases between the two germline ends. This CDR3 contains 15 residues. Per germline, CDR1 MRHNA and CDR2 SNTAGT. CDR3 sequence: CASSDSERAYNEQFF. In nucleotides, the CDR3 is TGTGCCAGCAGTGACTCGGAGAGGGCCTACAATGAGCAGTTCTTC.

The chain combines TRBV27 with TRBJ2-1; TRBD1 agrees at 8 bases. The ends lost 3 bases at V and 6 bases at J; junction bases unmatched: 4. The CDR3 has 14 amino acids. CDR1 and CDR2 from the germline V gene are MNHEY and SMNVEV (reference sequence). For the CDR3, the DNA is TGTGCCAGCAGTTTTGACAGGGGAGGCAATGAGCAGTTCTTC. Its translation is CASSFDRGGNEQFF.